This is a list of T cell receptor beta chains from one sample in a study of control samples from healthy donors and cancer patients. Sequencing was performed with immunoSEQ multiplex PCR; in TCRdb, only in-frame clones are kept and a portion is missing. Among some 70,000 clones, 83% were seen once, and the ten largest hold 15% to 17%. Sequencing was performed on blood. The origin of the receptors is a man aged 60 to 75 in good health. Both conserved end residues are part of each CDR3. D genes are given only for firm matches. Part of the rows lack a size; the others show once, few, many or a class for expanded clones.

clone size,D gene,V gene,J gene,CDR3 DNA,CDR3 protein
.,.,TRBV4-3,TRBJ1-1,TGCGCCAGCAGCCAAGATACATCTTTCTGGGGCGTTGGGAACACTGAAGCTTTCTTT,CASSQDTSFWGVGNTEAFF
.,TRBD2,TRBV10-3,TRBJ2-7,TGTGCCATCAGAGCCGGGCTAGCGGGAGCGAGGTACGAGCAGTACTTC,CAIRAGLAGARYEQYF
few,TRBD1,TRBV7-2,TRBJ1-5,TGTGCCAGCAGCTTAACCGGACAGGTCAATCAGCCCCAGCATTTT,CASSLTGQVNQPQHF
.,.,TRBV30,TRBJ1-6,TGTGCCTGGAGTGTAATAAATTCACCCTTCCACTTT,CAWSVINSPFHF
.,TRBD2,TRBV7-6,TRBJ2-2,TGTGCCAGCAGCTTGATAGCGGGAGGAACCGGGGAGCTGTTTTTT,CASSLIAGGTGELFF
.,.,TRBV6-2/TRBV6-3,TRBJ2-4,TGTGCCAGCAGTCCCGGGACACGCGTTTACAAAAACATTCAGTACTTC,CASSPGTRVYKNIQYF
.,TRBD1,TRBV25-1,TRBJ2-5,TGTGCCAGCAGTATATGGACAGGGGTCGAGACCCAGTACTTC,CASSIWTGVETQYF
.,.,TRBV7-2,TRBJ2-3,TGTGCCAGCAGCTTAAGGGTTCTAGCCTTGACAGATACGCAGTATTTT,CASSLRVLALTDTQYF
.,TRBD1,TRBV24-1,TRBJ1-6,TGTGCCACCCCGGGACAGGGAGGATCCTATAATTCACCCCTCCACTTT,CATPGQGGSYNSPLHF
.,.,TRBV4-3,TRBJ2-3,TGCGCCAGCAGCCAAGGTGGGGGCACAGATACGCAGTATTTT,CASSQGGGTDTQYF
.,TRBD2,TRBV13,TRBJ2-7,TGTGCCAGCAGCTTAGGGTCTAGCGGGAACTACGAGCAGTACTTC,CASSLGSSGNYEQYF
few,.,TRBV27,TRBJ2-1,TGTGCCAGCAGTTTTATTAATTTTGAACGGCCGAAGGATGAGCAGTTCTTC,CASSFINFERPKDEQFF
.,.,TRBV4-3,TRBJ2-3,TGCGCCAGCAGCCAAGATGGAGCAGATACGCAGTATTTT,CASSQDGADTQYF
.,.,TRBV19,TRBJ2-2,TGTGCCAGTAGTATTTCCCGATCCGGACCCTTCACCGGGGAGCTGTTTTTT,CASSISRSGPFTGELFF
.,.,TRBV27,TRBJ1-6,TGTGCCGGCAGTTTGGGGCAGAAAAATTCACCCCTCCACTTT,CAGSLGQKNSPLHF
.,.,TRBV11-2,TRBJ2-2,TGTGCCAGCGGGCTTCCGAACACCGGGGAGCTGTTTTTT,CASGLPNTGELFF
.,.,TRBV6-5,TRBJ2-7,TGTGCCAGCAAGAGGGGGGCCCGCTCAAGCTACGAGCAGTACTTC,CASKRGARSSYEQYF
.,.,TRBV27,TRBJ1-1,TGTGCCAGCAGTTTCAGGGGAGAGAACACTGAAGCTTTCTTT,CASSFRGENTEAFF
.,.,TRBV7-2,TRBJ1-2,TGTGCCAGCAGCTCCCCGGTACTTAACTATGGCTACACCTTC,CASSSPVLNYGYTF
.,.,TRBV9,TRBJ2-7,TGTGCCAGCAAAGTCTTTCCGGGGATCGAGCAGTACTTC,CASKVFPGIEQYF
.,.,TRBV18,TRBJ2-2,TGTGCCAGCTCACCAACCTTAAACACCGGGGAGCTGTTTTTT,CASSPTLNTGELFF
.,.,TRBV4-3,TRBJ1-6,TGCGCCAGCAGCCAATTTATACGGGACGGGGTAACACCTTCACCCCTCCACTTT,CASSQFIRDGVTPSPLHF
.,TRBD2,TRBV25-1,TRBJ2-2,TGTGCCAGCAGTGCCCTCACGGGACTAGCGGGAGCCGGGGAGCTGTTTTTT,CASSALTGLAGAGELFF
.,TRBD2,TRBV11-2,TRBJ2-7,TGTGCCAGCAGCTTAGATCGAGCTCTAGCGGGAGGGCTGGAGCAGTACTTC,CASSLDRALAGGLEQYF
.,.,TRBV18,TRBJ2-7,TGTGCCAGCTCACCACCGAAGGGGCTGTCCTACGAGCAGTACTTC,CASSPPKGLSYEQYF
.,TRBD1,TRBV5-6,TRBJ1-5,TGTGCCAGCAGCTCGACAGGGGGTAGCAATCAGCCCCAGCATTTT,CASSSTGGSNQPQHF
.,TRBD1,TRBV18,TRBJ2-2,TGTGCCAGCTCACTCGGACAGGCTAACACCGGGGAGCTGTTTTTT,CASSLGQANTGELFF
.,.,TRBV5-5,TRBJ1-1,TGTGCCAGCAGCTTCCAGGCCGGGATTATCACTGAAGCTTTCTTT,CASSFQAGIITEAFF
.,.,TRBV28,TRBJ1-5,TGTGCCAGCAGCCCCCCAGGGGCACGTAGCAATCAGCCCCAGCATTTT,CASSPPGARSNQPQHF
.,.,TRBV6-2/TRBV6-3,TRBJ1-5,TGTGCCAGCAGTTACTCGACCCGCAGGGATAGGCAGCCCCAGCATTTT,CASSYSTRRDRQPQHF
.,.,TRBV30,TRBJ1-4,TGTGCCTCCGGTAACCTTAATGAAAAACTGTTTTTT,CASGNLNEKLFF
.,.,TRBV21-1,TRBJ2-2,TGTGCCAGCAGCAAAGCCAGACAGGCCCGAGGGACCGGGGAGCTGTTTTTT,CASSKARQARGTGELFF
.,.,TRBV9,TRBJ2-5,TGTGCCAGCAGCGCCTCTCTCCGCGGCCAAGAGACCCAGTACTTC,CASSASLRGQETQYF
.,.,TRBV6-5,TRBJ1-5,TGTGCCAGCAGTTACTCACAGGGTGTGGAGCCCCAGCATTTT,CASSYSQGVEPQHF
.,TRBD2,TRBV6-6,TRBJ2-7,TGTGCCAGCAGCCCCGCAGCGGGAGGGAACGAGCAGTACTTC,CASSPAAGGNEQYF
.,.,TRBV7-2,TRBJ2-2,TGTGCCAGCAGCTTCTGGGAGTTGGACACCGGGGAGCTGTTTTTT,CASSFWELDTGELFF
few,TRBD1,TRBV12-3/TRBV12-4,TRBJ2-2,TGTGCCAGCAGTCAAGACAGGGTCGGGGAGCTGTTTTTT,CASSQDRVGELFF
.,TRBD1,TRBV19,TRBJ1-5,TGTGCCAGTAGTATAGATCCGGACAGGGCGGAACTCAATCAGCCCCAGCATTTT,CASSIDPDRAELNQPQHF
.,.,TRBV7-3,TRBJ2-1,TGTGCCAGCAGCTTAACCCCGGGGAGTCGGGGAAACCAGTTCTTC,CASSLTPGSRGNQFF
.,TRBD2,TRBV24-1,TRBJ2-2,TGTGCCACCAGTGATTTTTCGGGAGGGCCGTCCGGAGGGGAGCTGTTTTTT,CATSDFSGGPSGGELFF
few,TRBD1,TRBV2,TRBJ1-4,TGTGCCAGCAGTCCACAGGGGGTTCCTAATGAAAAACTGTTTTTT,CASSPQGVPNEKLFF
.,.,TRBV5-1,TRBJ2-3,TGCGCCAGCAGCTTGGGGGAGCCCCGAGAAACAGATACGCAGTATTTT,CASSLGEPRETDTQYF
many,.,TRBV5-8,TRBJ1-5,TGTGCCAGCAGCAGGGACTCTAGCAATCAGCCCCAGCATTTT,CASSRDSSNQPQHF
.,.,TRBV7-8,TRBJ2-7,TGTGCCAGCAGCTTTAGGTTCCACTACGAGCAGTACTTC,CASSFRFHYEQYF
.,TRBD2,TRBV5-4,TRBJ2-1,TGTGCCAGCAGCGCAAGCGGGAGGGGGGACAATGAGCAGTTCTTC,CASSASGRGDNEQFF
.,.,TRBV7-2,TRBJ1-1,TGTGCCAGCAGCTTACCCCGGCTGAACACTGAAGCTTTCTTT,CASSLPRLNTEAFF
few,TRBD2,TRBV5-4,TRBJ2-7,TGTGCCAGCAGGGGCGGACTAGGCTACGAGCAGTACTTC,CASRGGLGYEQYF
.,TRBD2,TRBV28,TRBJ2-7,TGTGCCAGCAGTTTTGGCGGGAGGGCGACCTACGAGCAGTACTTC,CASSFGGRATYEQYF
.,TRBD1,TRBV4-1,TRBJ1-1,TGCGCCAGCAGCCGAACGACAGGGCCGAACACTGAAGCTTTCTTT,CASSRTTGPNTEAFF
.,.,TRBV12-3/TRBV12-4,TRBJ1-1,TGTGCCAGCAGTGTCATACAAGATAAAGCTTTCTTT,CASSVIQDKAFF
.,.,TRBV6-6,TRBJ1-1,TGTGCCAGCAGAAAGGGGGGGCAGCACTCCACTGAAGCTTTCTTT,CASRKGGQHSTEAFF
.,.,TRBV5-1,TRBJ2-3,TGCGCCAGCAGCGGAACAGCTAGCACAGATACGCAGTATTTT,CASSGTASTDTQYF